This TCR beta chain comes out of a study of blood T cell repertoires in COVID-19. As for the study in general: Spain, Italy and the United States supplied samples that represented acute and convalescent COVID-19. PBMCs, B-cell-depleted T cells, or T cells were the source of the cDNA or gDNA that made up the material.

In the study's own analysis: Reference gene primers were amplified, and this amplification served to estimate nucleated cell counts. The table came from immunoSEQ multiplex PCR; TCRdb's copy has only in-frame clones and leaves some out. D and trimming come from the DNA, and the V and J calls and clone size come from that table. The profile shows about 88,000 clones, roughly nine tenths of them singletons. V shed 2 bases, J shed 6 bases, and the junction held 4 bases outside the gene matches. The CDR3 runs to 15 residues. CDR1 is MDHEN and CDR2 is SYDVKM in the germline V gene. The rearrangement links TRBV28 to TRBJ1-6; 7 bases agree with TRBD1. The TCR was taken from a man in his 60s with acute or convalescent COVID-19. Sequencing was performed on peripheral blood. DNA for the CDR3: TGTGCCAGCAGTTTAGGGACAGTTACTAATTCACCCCTCCACTTT. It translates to CASSLGTVTNSPLHF.